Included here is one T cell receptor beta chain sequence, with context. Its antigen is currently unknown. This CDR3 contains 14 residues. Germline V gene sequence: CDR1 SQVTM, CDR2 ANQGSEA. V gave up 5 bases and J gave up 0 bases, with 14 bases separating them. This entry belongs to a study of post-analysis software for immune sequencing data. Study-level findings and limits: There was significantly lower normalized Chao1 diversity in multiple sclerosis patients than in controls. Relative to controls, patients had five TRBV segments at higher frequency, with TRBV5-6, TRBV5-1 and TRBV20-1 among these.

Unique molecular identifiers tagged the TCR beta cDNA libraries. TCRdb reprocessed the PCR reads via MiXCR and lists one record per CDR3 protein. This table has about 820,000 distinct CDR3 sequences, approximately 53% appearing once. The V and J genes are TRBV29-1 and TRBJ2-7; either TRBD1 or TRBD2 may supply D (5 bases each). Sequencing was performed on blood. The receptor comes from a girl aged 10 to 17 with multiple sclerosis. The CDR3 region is CSVRSGAASYEQYF. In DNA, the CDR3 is TGCAGCGTTCGTTCCGGGGCAGCCTCCTACGAGCAGTACTTC.